A selection of T cell receptor beta chains follows, all from one sample in a study of pediatric ulcerative colitis. TCRdb keeps only in-frame clones here, not all; method: immunoSEQ multiplex PCR. In the table there are about 64,000 clones, 85% to 90% of which are singletons. The source material was blood. These receptors all come from a boy younger than 18 with severe ulcerative colitis. The CDR3 runs from the conserved cysteine through the conserved F or W. D genes are given only for firm matches. Not every row has a clone size; where given, it reads once, few, many or a size class.

clone size: .; D gene: .; V gene: TRBV6-5; J gene: TRBJ1-1; CDR3 protein: CASSPLPGDNTEAFF; CDR3 DNA: TGTGCCAGCAGCCCTCTTCCCGGAGATAACACTGAAGCTTTCTTT
clone size: .; D gene: TRBD2; V gene: TRBV5-8; J gene: TRBJ2-7; CDR3 protein: CASSLDGGLAGVEQYF; CDR3 DNA: TGTGCCAGCAGCTTGGACGGGGGACTAGCGGGAGTCGAGCAGTACTTC
clone size: .; D gene: .; V gene: TRBV7-9; J gene: TRBJ2-4; CDR3 protein: CASSLASSEQYF; CDR3 DNA: TGTGCCAGCAGCTTAGCGAGTTCGGAGCAGTACTTC
clone size: .; D gene: TRBD2; V gene: TRBV7-2; J gene: TRBJ2-7; CDR3 protein: CASSFTSGSYEQYF; CDR3 DNA: TGTGCCAGCAGCTTCACTAGCGGCTCTTACGAGCAGTACTTC
clone size: .; D gene: TRBD1; V gene: TRBV9; J gene: TRBJ2-7; CDR3 protein: CASSAGTGGYEQYF; CDR3 DNA: TGTGCCAGCAGCGCCGGGACAGGGGGGTACGAGCAGTACTTC
clone size: .; D gene: .; V gene: TRBV7-9; J gene: TRBJ2-3; CDR3 protein: CASSLDKTTDTQYF; CDR3 DNA: TGTGCCAGCAGCCTGGACAAGACCACAGATACGCAGTATTTT
clone size: .; D gene: .; V gene: TRBV27; J gene: TRBJ2-7; CDR3 protein: CASSLAPRAYEQYF; CDR3 DNA: TGTGCCAGCAGTTTAGCTCCCAGGGCGTACGAGCAGTACTTC
clone size: .; D gene: .; V gene: TRBV6-5; J gene: TRBJ2-5; CDR3 protein: CASRNQINQETQYF; CDR3 DNA: TGTGCCAGCAGAAACCAGATAAACCAAGAGACCCAGTACTTC
clone size: once; D gene: TRBD2; V gene: TRBV11-2; J gene: TRBJ2-7; CDR3 protein: CASRSTRTSGNEQYF; CDR3 DNA: TGTGCCAGCAGATCGACCCGGACTAGCGGAAACGAGCAGTACTTC
clone size: .; D gene: TRBD2; V gene: TRBV30; J gene: TRBJ2-7; CDR3 protein: CAWGLGTRVNEQYF; CDR3 DNA: TGTGCCTGGGGTCTTGGGACTAGGGTGAACGAGCAGTACTTC
clone size: .; D gene: .; V gene: TRBV5-4; J gene: TRBJ2-3; CDR3 protein: CASSLPGTDTQYF; CDR3 DNA: TGTGCCAGCAGCTTGCCAGGGACAGATACGCAGTATTTT
clone size: .; D gene: TRBD1; V gene: TRBV2; J gene: TRBJ2-1; CDR3 protein: CASSMTGQLHNEQFF; CDR3 DNA: TGTGCCAGCAGCATGACGGGACAGCTACACAATGAGCAGTTCTTC
clone size: once; D gene: .; V gene: TRBV30; J gene: TRBJ2-7; CDR3 protein: CAWWGAPKYEQYF; CDR3 DNA: TGTGCCTGGTGGGGTGCTCCAAAATACGAGCAGTACTTC
clone size: .; D gene: .; V gene: TRBV12-1; J gene: TRBJ1-5; CDR3 protein: CASSFAGANQPQHF; CDR3 DNA: TGTGCCAGCAGCTTTGCAGGGGCCAATCAGCCCCAGCATTTT
clone size: once; D gene: .; V gene: TRBV30; J gene: TRBJ2-3; CDR3 protein: CAWSVQQGTDTQYF; CDR3 DNA: TGTGCCTGGAGTGTACAACAGGGCACAGATACGCAGTATTTT
clone size: .; D gene: .; V gene: TRBV6-6; J gene: TRBJ2-5; CDR3 protein: CASSSPTSGPETQYF; CDR3 DNA: TGTGCCAGCAGTTCCCCAACCTCAGGCCCCGAGACCCAGTACTTC
clone size: .; D gene: .; V gene: TRBV19; J gene: TRBJ2-7; CDR3 protein: CASSRQRGQRGEQYF; CDR3 DNA: TGTGCCAGTAGTAGGCAAAGGGGACAACGGGGCGAGCAGTACTTC
clone size: .; D gene: TRBD2; V gene: TRBV7-9; J gene: TRBJ2-5; CDR3 protein: CASSLVPLTSEETQYF; CDR3 DNA: TGTGCCAGCAGCTTAGTTCCTTTGACTAGCGAAGAGACCCAGTACTTC
clone size: .; D gene: .; V gene: TRBV11-3; J gene: TRBJ1-3; CDR3 protein: CASSSDRTSGNTIYF; CDR3 DNA: TGTGCCAGCAGCTCCGACAGGACCTCTGGAAACACCATATATTTT
clone size: .; D gene: .; V gene: TRBV7-9; J gene: TRBJ2-7; CDR3 protein: CASSTTSPALVFYEQYF; CDR3 DNA: TGTGCCAGCAGCACCACTAGCCCCGCTCTTGTCTTCTACGAGCAGTACTTC
clone size: .; D gene: .; V gene: TRBV7-9; J gene: TRBJ1-2; CDR3 protein: CASRGIGENFYGYTF; CDR3 DNA: TGTGCCAGCAGAGGTATAGGGGAGAATTTCTATGGCTACACCTTC
clone size: .; D gene: .; V gene: TRBV5-1; J gene: TRBJ2-5; CDR3 protein: CASSLDWGVETQYF; CDR3 DNA: TGCGCCAGCAGCTTGGATTGGGGAGTGGAGACCCAGTACTTC
clone size: .; D gene: TRBD1; V gene: TRBV7-9; J gene: TRBJ1-1; CDR3 protein: CASSPREGANTEAFF; CDR3 DNA: TGTGCCAGCAGCCCCAGAGAGGGGGCAAACACTGAAGCTTTCTTT
clone size: .; D gene: .; V gene: TRBV7-6; J gene: TRBJ2-5; CDR3 protein: CASTPGYSSFQETQYF; CDR3 DNA: TGTGCCAGCACCCCGGGGTACAGCTCGTTCCAAGAGACCCAGTACTTC
clone size: .; D gene: .; V gene: TRBV2; J gene: TRBJ2-1; CDR3 protein: CASRELDRPEQFF; CDR3 DNA: TGTGCCAGCCGAGAATTGGACCGGCCTGAGCAGTTCTTC
clone size: .; D gene: TRBD2; V gene: TRBV6-5; J gene: TRBJ2-3; CDR3 protein: CASSDSGTYTDTQYF; CDR3 DNA: TGTGCCAGCAGCGATAGCGGGACCTACACAGATACGCAGTATTTT
clone size: .; D gene: TRBD2; V gene: TRBV4-3; J gene: TRBJ2-7; CDR3 protein: CASSQELAGPEQYF; CDR3 DNA: TGCGCCAGCAGCCAAGAACTAGCGGGACCTGAGCAGTACTTC
clone size: .; D gene: .; V gene: TRBV15; J gene: TRBJ2-7; CDR3 protein: CATSRDPGEDYGQYF; CDR3 DNA: TGTGCCACCAGCAGAGATCCGGGAGAGGATTACGGCCAGTACTTC
clone size: .; D gene: TRBD1; V gene: TRBV27; J gene: TRBJ2-5; CDR3 protein: CASKRMGTVQETQYF; CDR3 DNA: TGTGCCAGCAAGAGAATGGGGACAGTACAAGAGACCCAGTACTTC
clone size: once; D gene: .; V gene: TRBV5-1; J gene: TRBJ1-1; CDR3 protein: CASSPWTSGDTEAFF; CDR3 DNA: TGCGCCAGCAGCCCATGGACGAGCGGTGACACTGAAGCTTTCTTT
clone size: .; D gene: .; V gene: TRBV4-1; J gene: TRBJ2-6; CDR3 protein: CASSQAGLGANVLTF; CDR3 DNA: TGCGCCAGCAGCCAAGCGGGGCTTGGGGCCAACGTCCTGACTTTC
clone size: .; D gene: .; V gene: TRBV4-3; J gene: TRBJ2-1; CDR3 protein: CASSLGGSYNEQFF; CDR3 DNA: TGCGCCAGCAGCCTAGGGGGGTCCTACAATGAGCAGTTCTTC
clone size: .; D gene: .; V gene: TRBV6-4; J gene: TRBJ2-1; CDR3 protein: CASSDSRSEQFF; CDR3 DNA: TGTGCCAGCAGTGACTCGAGGAGTGAGCAGTTCTTC
clone size: .; D gene: TRBD1; V gene: TRBV7-2; J gene: TRBJ1-2; CDR3 protein: CASSRDRGGYTF; CDR3 DNA: TGTGCCAGCAGCAGAGACAGGGGCGGCTACACCTTC